This passage covers 11 T cell receptor beta chains from one sample sequenced in a study of high-grade serous ovarian cancer treatment subgroups. Tumor tissue was taken before any definitive surgery or chemotherapy was given. TCRdb's table, derived via immunoSEQ multiplex PCR, lists solely in-frame clones and lacks some. The repertoire holds about 30,000 clones, with around four fifths as singletons. The sample was tumor tissue. These receptors all come from a human donor with high-grade serous ovarian cancer.

This chain uses TRBV7-2 with TRBJ2-1, with 7 bases lining up with TRBD1. With 1 base clipped from V and 9 bases from J, the junction kept 9 bases outside the gene matches. CDR3 length equals 15 residues. Germline CDR1 SGHTA, CDR2 FQGNSA. This CDR3 is CASSLGQGPLFEQFF. CDR3 DNA: TGTGCCAGCAGCTTAGGACAGGGACCTTTGTTTGAGCAGTTCTTC.

The chain joins TRBV28 to TRBJ2-7; D not resolved. The CDR3 has 12 amino acids. Trimming cost V 5 bases and J 4 bases, with 9 bases left between them. Germline CDR1 is MDHEN and CDR2 is SYDVKM. The CDR3 loop is CASSTTSYEQYF. In nucleotides, the CDR3 is TGTGCCAGCAGTACCACCAGTTACGAGCAGTACTTC.

This clone was counted a few times. This sequence joins TRBV5-1 and TRBJ2-2, with D tentatively TRBD2 (6 bases). Germline CDR1 SGHRS, CDR2 YFSETQ. The CDR3 totals 14 residues. V gave up 5 bases and J gave up 8 bases, with 16 bases separating them. The CDR3 nucleotides read TGCGCCAGCAGTCTTAGCGGATGGGGAGGGGAGCTGTTTTTT. Its translation is CASSLSGWGGELFF.

The rearrangement links TRBV6-5 to TRBJ2-7; D may be TRBD1 (5 bases). V was pared by 5 bases and J by 2 bases, with 13 bases between. CDR3 length: 14 residues. CDR1 and CDR2 from the germline V gene are MNHEY and SVGAGI. In nucleotides, the CDR3 is TGTGCCAGCAGTAGGCTCGGACAAGCCTACGAGCAGTACTTC. This encodes CASSRLGQAYEQYF.

V usage is TRBV28 and J usage is TRBJ2-7, with 7 bases lining up with TRBD1. J lost 3 bases, V lost 7 bases, and 9 bases had no gene match. CDR1 and CDR2 (germline): MDHEN, SYDVKM. This CDR3 spans 14 amino acids. The CDR3 is CASKFPGTVYEQYF. DNA for the CDR3: TGTGCCAGCAAGTTTCCCGGGACAGTCTACGAGCAGTACTTC.

The V and J genes are TRBV2 and TRBJ2-7, with no clear D. The CDR3 runs to 14 residues. The germline gives CDR1 SNHLY, CDR2 FYNNEI. Between the trimmed V and J ends, which lost 3 bases and 0 bases, there was a span of 9 bases. As DNA, the CDR3 is TGTGCCAGCAGTGACGTTCGGAGCTCCTACGAGCAGTACTTC. This encodes CASSDVRSSYEQYF.

This rearrangement joins TRBV6-1 to TRBJ2-3; D is unclear. CDR1 and CDR2 (germline): MNHNS, SASEGT. This CDR3 comprises 15 residues. With 0 bases removed from V and 2 bases from J, the gap between germline ends came to 9 bases. CDR3 region: CASSEASGNTDTQYF. As DNA, the CDR3 is TGTGCCAGCAGTGAAGCATCCGGAAACACAGATACGCAGTATTTT.

V is TRBV9 and J is TRBJ2-2; a possible D gene is TRBD2 (7 bases). In germline, CDR1 is SGDLS, CDR2 YYNGEE. The V gene lost 4 bases and the J gene lost 6 bases, with 13 bases spanning the gap. CDR3 size: 14 residues. The CDR3 coding sequence is TGTGCCAGCAGCCCAAGGGGGGGGTCCGGGGAGCTGTTTTTT. It specifies CASSPRGGSGELFF.

The genes are TRBV7-2 and TRBJ2-3, with 7 bases identical to TRBD1. CDR3 length equals 14 residues. With 7 bases clipped from V and 0 bases from J, the junction kept 4 bases outside the gene matches. CDR1 and CDR2 (germline): SGHTA, FQGNSA. This CDR3 reads CASKKGASTDTQYF. In DNA form, the CDR3 reads TGTGCCAGCAAAAAGGGGGCTAGCACAGATACGCAGTATTTT. The full variable domain, rest sourced from reference TRBV7-2 and TRBJ2-3, is GAGVSQSPSNKVTEKGKDVELRCDPISGHTALYWYRQSLGQGLEFLIYFQGNSAPDKSGLPSDRFSAERTGGSVSTLTIQRTQQEDSAVYLCASKKGASTDTQYFGPGTRLTVL.

The chain combines TRBV7-9 with TRBJ1-2; D remains unclear. Looked up from germline, CDR1 is SEHNR and CDR2 is FQNEAQ (reference sequence). CDR3 length: 13 residues. Trimming cost V 10 bases and J 8 bases, with 20 bases left between them. This CDR3 is CATQQLTRVGYTF. Written as DNA, the CDR3 is TGTGCCACCCAACAGCTTACCCGGGTCGGCTACACCTTC.

The V and J genes are TRBV18 and TRBJ1-1; D is unresolved. The length of the CDR3 is 14 residues. The germline V gene has CDR1 KGHSH and CDR2 LQKENI. Trimming shortened V by 3 bases and J by 0 bases, and 8 bases separated the two germline ends. Here the CDR3 reads CASSPNSMNTEAFF. CDR3 DNA: TGTGCCAGCTCACCGAACAGCATGAACACTGAAGCTTTCTTT.